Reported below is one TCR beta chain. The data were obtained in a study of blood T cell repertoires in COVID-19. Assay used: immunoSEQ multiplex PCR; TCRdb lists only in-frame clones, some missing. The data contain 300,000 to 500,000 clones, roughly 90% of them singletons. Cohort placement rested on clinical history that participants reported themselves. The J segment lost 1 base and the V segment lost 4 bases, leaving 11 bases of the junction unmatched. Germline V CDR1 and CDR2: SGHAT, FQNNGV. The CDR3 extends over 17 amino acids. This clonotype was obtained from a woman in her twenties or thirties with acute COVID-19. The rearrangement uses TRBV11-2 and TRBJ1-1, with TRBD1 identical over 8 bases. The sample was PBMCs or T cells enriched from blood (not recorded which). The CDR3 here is CASSSTATGVTNTEAFF. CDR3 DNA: TGTGCCAGCAGCTCGACCGCGACAGGGGTCACGAACACTGAAGCTTTCTTT.